The 22 T cell receptor beta chains presented below share a single source sample, sequenced in a study of blood T cell repertoires in COVID-19. Using immunoSEQ multiplex PCR, the repertoire was profiled, and TCRdb retains in-frame clones only, with some absent. Of roughly 260,000 clones listed, 91% are singletons. Sequenced sample: peripheral blood. These receptors were collected from a person aged 18-35 years with COVID-19, enrolled during active disease.

This rearrangement joins TRBV18 to TRBJ2-7, with 7 bases identical to TRBD2. This CDR3 contains 13 residues. Germline V gives CDR1 KGHSH, CDR2 LQKENI. V shed 2 bases, J shed 2 bases, and the junction held 0 bases outside the gene matches. The CDR3 sequence: CASSPAGAYEQYF. The CDR3 DNA follows: TGTGCCAGCTCACCAGCGGGAGCCTACGAGCAGTACTTC. The full variable domain, its missing parts supplied by reference TRBV18 and TRBJ2-7, is NAGVMQNPRHLVRRRGQEARLRCSPMKGHSHVYWYRQLPEEGLKFMVYLQKENIIDESGMPKERFSAEFPKEGPSILRIQQVVRGDSAAYFCASSPAGAYEQYFGPGTRLTVT.

The chain uses TRBV28 and TRBJ1-2, with 8 bases that match TRBD1. The CDR3 has 14 residues. Germline loops: CDR1 MDHEN, CDR2 SYDVKM. The V segment lost 2 bases and the J segment 8 bases; nucleotides outside the gene matches: 7. CDR3 sequence reads: CASSLGDRGTGYTF. The CDR3 DNA reads TGTGCCAGCAGTTTAGGTGACAGGGGAACGGGCTACACCTTC.

The rearrangement links TRBV19 to TRBJ2-7; 10 bases are a match to TRBD2. Germline lookup yields CDR1 LNHDA and CDR2 SQIVND (reference sequence). This CDR3 is built from 15 residues. Trimming at V came to 5 bases and at J to 0 bases, leaving 4 bases not matched to a gene. CDR3 sequence reads: CASSHTSGASYEQYF. DNA for the CDR3: TGTGCCAGTAGTCATACTAGCGGGGCCTCCTACGAGCAGTACTTC.

The chain combines TRBV28 with TRBJ1-5; the D gene is possibly TRBD1 (6 bases). This CDR3 contains 14 residues. Trimming stripped 6 bases from V and 4 bases from J, with 13 bases between. CDR1 is MDHEN, CDR2 SYDVKM, per germline. This CDR3 is CASRLTGLNQPQHF. CDR3 sequence (DNA): TGTGCCAGCAGGCTGACAGGATTGAATCAGCCCCAGCATTTT.

CDR3: CASSIQGSYEQYF. For the CDR3, the DNA is TGCGCCAGCAGCATCCAGGGTAGCTACGAGCAGTACTTC. The V and J genes are TRBV5-1 and TRBJ2-7; D is perhaps TRBD1 (5 bases). V lost 4 bases and J 3 bases, leaving 11 bases between the germline ends. The CDR3 totals 13 residues. Germline V lookup: CDR1 SGHRS, CDR2 YFSETQ.

This chain uses TRBV7-9 with TRBJ2-2, with TRBD2 identical over 11 bases. V was clipped by 1 base and J by 3 bases; unmatched bases: 1. There are 16 residues in the CDR3. The germline gives CDR1 SEHNR, CDR2 FQNEAQ (reference sequence). The CDR3 protein is CASSLGLAGHTGELFF. CDR3 nucleotide sequence: TGTGCCAGCAGCTTAGGACTAGCGGGACACACCGGGGAGCTGTTTTTT. Together with reference TRBV7-9 and TRBJ2-2, the CDR3 gives the full variable domain: DTGVSQNPRHKITKRGQNVTFRCDPISEHNRLYWYRQTLGQGPEFLTYFQNEAQLEKSRLLSDRFSAERPKGSFSTLEIQRTEQGDSAMYLCASSLGLAGHTGELFFGEGSRLTVL.

DNA for the CDR3: TGTGCCAGCAGCCGACGAAGCGGATACAATGAGCAGTTCTTC. Its translation: CASSRRSGYNEQFF. The chain links TRBV7-9 to TRBJ2-1, with a possible D match to TRBD2 (5 bases). Trimming took 5 bases from V and 4 from J, leaving 12 bases between them. Germline V CDR1 and CDR2: SEHNR, FQNEAQ (reference sequence). The CDR3 runs 14 residues.

The rearrangement links TRBV4-1 to TRBJ2-5; 7 nucleotides line up with TRBD2. The CDR3 loop spans 16 amino acids. With V trimmed by 1 base and J by 4 bases, 9 bases remained unmatched. The germline V gene encodes CDR1 MGHRA and CDR2 YSYEKL. The CDR3 DNA sequence: TGCGCCAGCAGCCAAGTCTTTCCGGGAGGAATAGAGACCCAGTACTTC. Translation gives CASSQVFPGGIETQYF.

This chain connects TRBV4-2 to TRBJ2-7, with TRBD2 identical over 8 bases. The CDR3 covers 15 residues. The J segment lost 0 bases and the V segment lost 1 base, leaving 2 bases of the junction unmatched. From germline, CDR1 is LGHNA and CDR2 YNFKEQ. The CDR3: CASSQVGRDSYEQYF. DNA of the CDR3: TGTGCCAGCAGCCAAGTCGGGAGGGACTCCTACGAGCAGTACTTC.

The chain recombines TRBV5-6 with TRBJ2-7; TRBD1 agrees at 7 bases. Germline V gives CDR1 SGHDT, CDR2 YYEEEE. V lost 4 bases, J lost 4 bases, and 8 bases stayed unmatched. The length of the CDR3 is 14 residues. DNA of the CDR3: TGTGCCAGCAGCAGGGACAGTCTCGCGTACGAGCAGTACTTC. It translates to CASSRDSLAYEQYF. Together with reference TRBV5-6 and TRBJ2-7, the CDR3 gives the full variable domain: DAGVTQSPTHLIKTRGQQVTLRCSPKSGHDTVSWYQQALGQGPQFIFQYYEEEERQRGNFPDRFSGHQFPNYSSELNVNALLLGDSALYLCASSRDSLAYEQYFGPGTRLTVT.

The chain links TRBV4-2 to TRBJ1-1; D is perhaps TRBD1 (6 bases). V was pared by 1 base and J by 7 bases, with 16 bases between. The CDR3 has 15 amino acids. Germline V gene sequence: CDR1 LGHNA, CDR2 YNFKEQ. The CDR3 coding sequence is TGTGCCAGCAGCCAAGGTATAACAGGGATGGGTGAAGCTTTCTTT. The encoded protein is CASSQGITGMGEAFF.

The chain couples TRBV7-9 to TRBJ1-4; D is possibly TRBD1 (5 bases). CDR1 and CDR2 from the germline V gene are SEHNR and FQNEAQ (reference sequence). This CDR3 is built from 14 residues. V was cut by 5 bases and J by 4 bases, with 11 bases left in between. CDR3 DNA: TGTGCCAGCAGCCGCGACAGACTTAATGAAAAACTGTTTTTT. Encoded protein: CASSRDRLNEKLFF.

This chain connects TRBV9 to TRBJ2-1; TRBD2 matches 10 bases. Germline loops: CDR1 SGDLS, CDR2 YYNGEE. J was trimmed by 9 bases and V by 4 bases; bases with no gene match: 13. The CDR3 has 16 residues. The CDR3 DNA is TGTGCCAGCAGCTTTGCCCCGCGGACTAGCGGACTTGAGCAGTTCTTC. It yields the protein CASSFAPRTSGLEQFF.

This chain joins TRBV2 and TRBJ2-2; 14 bases map to TRBD2. Unmatched junction bases numbered 12, after V lost 6 bases and J lost 6 bases. This CDR3 has 18 residues. CDR1 is SNHLY and CDR2 is FYNNEI in the germline V gene. The CDR3 DNA follows: TGTGCCAGCAGGCCTTCGACTAGCGGGAGGGCCGGTCCCGGGGAGCTGTTTTTT. Its translation: CASRPSTSGRAGPGELFF.

The J gene is TRBJ2-3, the V gene TRBV14; D gene unclear. Trimming removed 3 bases at V and 4 bases at J, with 17 bases between. Germline CDR1 SGHDN, CDR2 FVKESK. This CDR3 comprises 16 residues. CDR3 loop: CASSQIWSRLADTQYF. In nucleotides, the CDR3 is TGTGCCAGCAGCCAGATCTGGAGCCGACTCGCAGATACGCAGTATTTT.

The chain combines TRBV27 with TRBJ1-2; TRBD1 matches 8 bases. The CDR3 extends over 15 amino acids. The ends lost 2 bases at V and 2 bases at J; junction bases unmatched: 4. CDR1 MNHEY and CDR2 SMNVEV come from the germline V gene (reference sequence). CDR3 coding DNA: TGTGCCAGCAGTTTAGGGACAGGACTAAACTATGGCTACACCTTC. Protein: CASSLGTGLNYGYTF.

CDR3 region: CASSQFKGASSYEQYF. The CDR3 DNA sequence: TGTGCCAGCAGCCAATTCAAGGGAGCTAGCTCCTACGAGCAGTACTTC. The chain combines TRBV4-2 with TRBJ2-7; D is perhaps TRBD2 (5 bases). Trimming pared 2 bases from V and 0 bases from J, leaving 14 bases between. The CDR3 has 16 residues. The V gene's germline CDR1 is LGHNA and CDR2 YNFKEQ.

CDR3 coding DNA: TGTGCCACCAGCAGAGATCAGAGGGTGTCGGGGGAGACCCAGTACTTC. This encodes CATSRDQRVSGETQYF. The rearrangement joins TRBV15 to TRBJ2-5; perhaps TRBD2 as D (5 bases). CDR3 size: 16 residues. Trimming removed 0 bases at V and 5 bases at J, with 16 bases between. CDR1 and CDR2 (germline): LNHNV, YYDKDF (reference sequence).

V is TRBV9 and J is TRBJ1-1; D is ambiguous. Germline-derived CDR1 and CDR2 are SGDLS and YYNGEE. CDR3 length: 15 residues. V was pared by 0 bases and J by 1 base, with 10 bases between. CDR3 in DNA: TGTGCCAGCAGCGTAGATGGGCAGCCGAACACTGAAGCTTTCTTT. The encoded protein is CASSVDGQPNTEAFF.

The J gene is TRBJ2-3, the V gene TRBV24-1; TRBD2 agrees at 7 bases. The germline CDR1 and CDR2 sequences are KGHDR and SFDVKD. With V trimmed by 3 bases and J by 7 bases, 9 bases remained unmatched. The CDR3 spans 15 residues. The chain's CDR3 is CATSDLQRGGHTQYF. DNA for the CDR3: TGTGCCACCAGTGATCTCCAGCGGGGCGGCCATACGCAGTATTTT.

The rearrangement links TRBV11-2 to TRBJ1-1, with D maybe TRBD1 (5 bases). CDR1 is SGHAT and CDR2 is FQNNGV in the germline V gene. The CDR3 covers 16 residues. The germline V and J ends were trimmed by 3 bases and 0 bases, with 14 bases remaining between them. CDR3 sequence: CASSLGGGGVNTEAFF. CDR3 in DNA: TGTGCCAGCAGCTTGGGAGGTGGGGGGGTGAACACTGAAGCTTTCTTT.

The chain uses TRBV19 and TRBJ1-5; no clear D. Between the trimmed V and J ends, which lost 6 bases and 1 base, there was a span of 7 bases. The CDR3 has 13 amino acids. Germline CDR1 LNHDA, CDR2 SQIVND (reference sequence). CDR3 nucleotide sequence: TGTGCCAGTAGGGGAGGCAGCAATCAGCCCCAGCATTTT. Its protein product is CASRGGSNQPQHF.